This section outlines one T cell receptor (beta chain) sequence together with its context. Repertoires were generated with immunoSEQ multiplex PCR, while TCRdb's copy carries only in-frame clones and drops some. This table holds 390,000 or so clones, around 87% found once. Germline-derived CDR1 and CDR2 are LGHNT and FRNRAP. The CDR3 has 13 residues. Trimming shortened V by 1 base and J by 7 bases, and 10 bases separated the two germline ends. The sample originates from a study of blood T cell repertoires in COVID-19. All enrollees were about 18 to 89 years old and from around 25 US areas. Input material: PBMCs or T cells enriched from blood (not recorded which). This receptor was obtained from a woman in her 50s who had recovered from COVID-19. The rearrangement joins TRBV12-5 to TRBJ1-2, with no clear D. The CDR3 loop is CASGLDALGGYTF. The CDR3 DNA is TGTGCTAGTGGTTTGGACGCCCTCGGTGGCTACACCTTC.